Included here is one TCR beta chain sequence, with context. Its antigen is currently unknown. The sample originates from a study of cytomegalovirus exposure and HLA in healthy donors. Regarding the study as a whole: Earlier results showed most TCR beta V segments being productive about 90% or about 30% of the time.

The donors were healthy bone marrow donors. The PCR made use of 60 Vbeta and 13 Jbeta primers. Sequenced by immunoSEQ multiplex PCR; TCRdb stores in-frame clones only, minus some. This sample has about 200,000 clones, with more than 60% found just once. The CDR3 is 18 amino acids. The V end lost 0 bases, the J end lost 3 bases, and 22 bases lay between the germline ends. Per the germline V gene, CDR1 is SGHRS and CDR2 is YFSETQ. V gene TRBV5-1 combines with J gene TRBJ2-7; maybe TRBD2 (5 bases). This receptor was identified in a middle-aged man in good health and CMV-seronegative. The material sequenced was PBMCs. The CDR3 DNA reads as TGCGCCAGCAGCTTGGCCGAGGGTCCCGGAAGGGTGAACTACGAGCAGTACTTC. It specifies CASSLAEGPGRVNYEQYF. The complete variable domain, with remaining parts taken from reference TRBV5-1 and TRBJ2-7, reads KAGVTQTPRYLIKTRGQQVTLSCSPISGHRSVSWYQQTPGQGLQFLFEYFSETQRNKGNFPGRFSGRQFSNSRSEMNVSTLELGDSALYLCASSLAEGPGRVNYEQYFGPGTRLTVT.